One and the same sample provided the 27 T cell receptor beta chains below, sequenced in a study of spatial heterogeneity in lung cancer. Sample time point: blood at routine non-recurrence follow-up after resection. The input material, whole RNA from tumor, nontumor lung or frozen PBMC, was sequenced unsorted. TCRdb re-called the 5' RACE reads with MiXCR, one entry per CDR3 protein. The sample consists of tens of thousands of distinct CDR3 sequences, 5% to 6% of them appearing once. The sequencing here drew on PBMCs, taken at follow-up. The receptors were gathered from a male donor with early-stage non-small cell lung cancer.

This clonotype was observed at least ten times. The CDR3 DNA is TGTGCCAGCAGCCCTTTGGCTGTTTCTAACACTGAAGCTTTCTTT. Translated, it gives CASSPLAVSNTEAFF. V usage is TRBV7-2 and J usage is TRBJ1-1; D is undetermined. The CDR3 loop spans 15 amino acids. The V end lost 5 bases, the J end lost 2 bases, and 15 bases lay between the germline ends. The germline V gene has CDR1 SGHTA and CDR2 FQGNSA.

The chain joins TRBV20-1 to TRBJ2-5; 9 bases align to TRBD1. J was trimmed by 4 bases and V by 7 bases; bases with no gene match: 10. Germline V gene sequence: CDR1 DFQATT, CDR2 SNEGSKA (reference sequence). The CDR3 has 14 residues. This CDR3 is CSGLQGAGGETQYF. The CDR3 DNA follows: TGCAGTGGACTACAGGGGGCGGGTGGAGAGACCCAGTACTTC.

Ten or more counts support this clonotype. In DNA form, the CDR3 reads TGTGCCAGCAGTGATCCCAGACATACCACAGATACGCAGTATTTT. It is translated as CASSDPRHTTDTQYF. The chain links TRBV25-1 to TRBJ2-3; D not resolved. The germline V and J ends were trimmed by 3 bases and 2 bases, with 12 bases remaining between them. The CDR3 covers 15 residues. Germline CDR1 is MGHDK and CDR2 is SYGVNS.

This clonotype was recorded only once. Germline and junction disagree at one end, which may indicate a read error. This chain links TRBV12-5 with TRBJ2-2; 10 bases align to TRBD2. This CDR3 is 17 amino acids long. The germline V gene encodes CDR1 LGHNT and CDR2 FRNRAP. The CDR3 is CASGLVRGTSEAGELFF. The CDR3 nucleotides are TGTGCTAGCGGTTTGGTTCGCGGGACTAGCGAAGCCGGGGAGCTGTTTTTT.

This clonotype came up many times. V usage is TRBV9 and J usage is TRBJ1-1, with 10 nucleotides matching TRBD1. The CDR3 loop spans 16 amino acids. Germline V gene data show CDR1 as SGDLS and CDR2 as YYNGEE. V was pared by 4 bases and J by 3 bases, with 9 bases of the junction left unmatched. The CDR3 spells CASSLGQGGVDTEAFF. DNA of the CDR3: TGTGCCAGCAGCTTAGGACAGGGGGGCGTCGACACTGAAGCTTTCTTT.

V is TRBV7-2 and J is TRBJ2-1; 12 bases map to TRBD1. The CDR3 is 17 residues long. In germline, CDR1 is SGHTA, CDR2 FQGNSA. V gave up 5 bases and J gave up 3 bases; unmatched junction bases: 8. The CDR3 DNA sequence: TGTGCCAGCAGCATCACCGGGACAGGGGGCGTCTACAATGAGCAGTTCTTC. Protein product: CASSITGTGGVYNEQFF.

This clonotype came up many times. The CDR3 sequence is CSARSASHTYNEQFF. The CDR3 nucleotides read TGCAGTGCTAGGTCGGCTAGCCATACCTACAATGAGCAGTTCTTC. This chain links TRBV20-1 with TRBJ2-1; weak D call: TRBD2 (5 bases). V was pared by 3 bases and J by 2 bases, with 14 bases between. The CDR3 contains 15 residues. The germline gives CDR1 DFQATT, CDR2 SNEGSKA (reference sequence).

Only a few counts were recorded for this clonotype. The V gene is TRBV27, the J gene TRBJ1-1; 8 nucleotides match TRBD1. Germline V gene sequence: CDR1 MNHEY, CDR2 SMNVEV (reference sequence). CDR3 length: 14 amino acids. Unmatched junction bases numbered 12, after V lost 5 bases and J lost 10 bases. The CDR3 DNA is TGTGCCAGCAGTCAGTTGCAGGGGGCGGGTTCAGCTTTCTTT. Translating it yields CASSQLQGAGSAFF.

At least ten counts were recorded for this clonotype. V gene TRBV3-1 combines with J gene TRBJ1-2, with D unresolved. The germline V gene has CDR1 LGHDT and CDR2 YNNKEL (reference sequence). The CDR3 is made up of 15 amino acids. V lost 0 bases and J lost 8, with 16 bases in between. Here the CDR3 DNA reads TGTGCCAGCAGCCAAGATCAGAGCCTGGTGCGGGGCTACACCTTC. It yields the protein CASSQDQSLVRGYTF. The complete variable domain, with remaining parts taken from reference TRBV3-1 and TRBJ1-2, reads DTAVSQTPKYLVTQMGNDKSIKCEQNLGHDTMYWYKQDSKKFLKIMFSYNNKELIINETVPNRFSPKSPDKAHLNLHINSLELGDSAVYFCASSQDQSLVRGYTFGSGTRLTVV.

This clonotype is classed as medium-sized. The chain carries TRBV7-6 and TRBJ2-1; D is possibly TRBD2 (7 bases). Germline V gene lookup returns CDR1 SGHVS and CDR2 FNYEAQ. Trimming cost V 8 bases and J 7 bases, with 18 bases left between them. CDR3 length: 14 residues. The CDR3 region has the DNA TGTGCCAGCCTCCCTGAGGGGGGGCGGAATGAGCAGTTCTTC. It encodes CASLPEGGRNEQFF.

The chain is built from TRBV7-9 and TRBJ1-2; D ambiguous. The CDR3 is made up of 14 amino acids. V lost 5 bases, J lost 3 bases, and 13 bases lay in between. The germline V gene encodes CDR1 SEHNR and CDR2 FQNEAQ (reference sequence). The CDR3 region has the DNA TGTGCCAGCAGCGCGAGAATTCAGGACTATGGCTACACCTTC. Its protein is CASSARIQDYGYTF.

In its sample, this clonotype was seen a few times. The rearrangement joins TRBV11-2 to TRBJ1-4; no firm D call. The CDR3 runs 14 residues. Trimming cost V 2 bases and J 2 bases, with 6 bases left between them. Germline CDR1 SGHAT, CDR2 FQNNGV. The CDR3 is CASSLSLTNEKLFF. The CDR3 DNA is TGTGCCAGCAGCTTAAGTCTTACTAATGAAAAACTGTTTTTT.

Only a few counts were recorded for this clonotype. DNA for the CDR3: TGTGCCAGCTCACTGGACTATTACAATGAGCAGTTCTTC. Its protein is CASSLDYYNEQFF. This chain links TRBV18 with TRBJ2-1, with D perhaps TRBD2 (6 bases). The CDR3 consists of 13 residues. Germline loops: CDR1 KGHSH, CDR2 LQKENI. Trimming removed 4 bases from V and 4 bases from J, with 8 bases in between.

This clonotype showed up just a few times. The genes are TRBV20-1 and TRBJ2-1; D is perhaps TRBD2 (6 bases). The CDR3 length is 14 residues. V was cut by 4 bases and J by 7 bases, with 17 bases left in between. CDR1 DFQATT and CDR2 SNEGSKA come from the germline V gene (reference sequence). This CDR3 reads CSATSGLTLNEQFF. CDR3 coding DNA: TGCAGTGCTACATCGGGACTCACCTTGAATGAGCAGTTCTTC.

This clonotype was recorded many times. This rearrangement joins TRBV6-1 to TRBJ1-2; D remains unclear. Germline loops: CDR1 MNHNS, CDR2 SASEGT. The CDR3 consists of 13 residues. V lost 4 bases to trimming and J lost 0 bases, with 6 bases between them. DNA for the CDR3: TGTGCCAGCAGTGGACCGACTAACTATGGCTACACCTTC. Amino acid sequence: CASSGPTNYGYTF.

This clonotype has more than one count but fewer than ten. The rearrangement joins TRBV4-2 to TRBJ1-4, with unresolved D. The V gene lost 2 bases and the J gene lost 10 bases, with 17 bases spanning the gap. Looked up from germline, CDR1 is LGHNA and CDR2 is YNFKEQ. The CDR3 contains 15 residues. The CDR3: CASSQMTLSAAKLFF. The CDR3 coding sequence is TGTGCCAGCAGCCAAATGACGTTGAGCGCTGCAAAACTGTTTTTT.

This clonotype is categorized as medium-sized. The V call is TRBV24-1, the J call TRBJ2-5, with 8 bases that match TRBD1. The germline V gene encodes CDR1 KGHDR and CDR2 SFDVKD. This CDR3 has 17 amino acids. V gave up 3 bases and J gave up 1 base; unmatched junction bases: 9. The CDR3 DNA is TGTGCCACCAGTGATAAGCTACAGGGGGAGGTCCAAGAGACCCAGTACTTC. This translates into CATSDKLQGEVQETQYF.

The chain employs TRBV4-1 and TRBJ1-2, with D possibly being TRBD1 (5 bases). This CDR3 is built from 13 residues. Trimming took off 4 bases at V and 4 bases at J, with 10 bases between the two ends. Per the germline V gene, CDR1 is MGHRA and CDR2 is YSYEKL. The CDR3 nucleotides read TGCGCCAGCAGCCGGGACCGTCTCTATGGCTACACCTTC. Its protein product is CASSRDRLYGYTF.

There are many counts of this clonotype. This rearrangement joins TRBV2 to TRBJ1-1, with 8 bases lining up with TRBD1. CDR3 length equals 14 residues. Unmatched junction bases numbered 6, after V lost 4 bases and J lost 5 bases. CDR1 is SNHLY and CDR2 is FYNNEI in the germline V gene. The CDR3 here is CASSARQGRTEAFF. The CDR3 coding sequence is TGTGCCAGCAGTGCCCGACAGGGGAGGACTGAAGCTTTCTTT.

This clonotype was detected a few times. This sequence joins TRBV4-1 and TRBJ2-2; 10 bases agree with TRBD2. Germline loops: CDR1 MGHRA, CDR2 YSYEKL. This CDR3 contains 18 residues. V lost 4 bases to trimming and J lost 1 base; unmatched junction nucleotides: 9. The CDR3 bases are TGCGCCAGCAGCCGCCGACTAGCGGGTCTTCTGAACACCGGGGAGCTGTTTTTT. Translating it yields CASSRRLAGLLNTGELFF.

The CDR3 bases are TGTGCCAGCAGTTTATACGGAGGCTACGAGCAGTACGTC. Its translation is CASSLYGGYEQYV. The rearrangement uses TRBV28 and TRBJ2-7; a possible D gene is TRBD2 (5 bases). In germline, CDR1 is MDHEN, CDR2 SYDVKM. V lost 1 base and J 3 bases, leaving 7 bases between the germline ends. This CDR3 comprises 13 residues.

This clonotype has a handful of counts. The chain combines TRBV11-2 with TRBJ1-1; D remains ambiguous. This CDR3 is built from 12 residues. Germline CDR1 is SGHAT and CDR2 is FQNNGV. V lost 4 bases and J lost 3, with 6 bases in between. CDR3 bases: TGTGCCAGCAGCTGGAGGGACACTGAAGCTTTCTTT. It is translated as CASSWRDTEAFF.

This clonotype was seen at least ten times. This chain links TRBV24-1 with TRBJ2-3, with a possible D match to TRBD1 (5 bases). CDR3 length: 15 amino acids. V was clipped by 3 bases and J by 2 bases, with 11 bases between them. Germline loops: CDR1 KGHDR, CDR2 SFDVKD. In nucleotides, the CDR3 is TGTGCCACCAGTGATAGCCAGGACAACACAGATACGCAGTATTTT. It translates to CATSDSQDNTDTQYF.

This clonotype has at least ten counts. The chain uses TRBV7-2 and TRBJ1-1, with a weak D call TRBD1 (6 bases). Between the trimmed V and J ends, which lost 2 bases and 1 base, there was a span of 8 bases. The CDR3 contains 14 residues. CDR1 is SGHTA and CDR2 is FQGNSA in the germline V gene. The CDR3 loop is CASSLQGQNTEAFF. CDR3 coding DNA: TGTGCCAGCAGCTTACAGGGACAGAACACTGAAGCTTTCTTT.

The CDR3 region is CASSGRTGVRTGELFF. The CDR3 DNA reads as TGTGCCAGCAGCGGCCGAACAGGGGTGCGCACCGGGGAGCTGTTTTTT. The chain is built from TRBV9 and TRBJ2-2; 7 bases line up with TRBD1. J lost 4 bases, V lost 3 bases, and 9 bases had no gene match. The V gene's germline CDR1 is SGDLS and CDR2 YYNGEE. The CDR3 is made up of 16 amino acids.

This clonotype has at least ten counts. V gene TRBV5-4 combines with J gene TRBJ2-7; 7 positions agree with TRBD1. With V trimmed by 4 bases and J by 5 bases, 6 bases remained unmatched. In germline, CDR1 is SGHNT, CDR2 YYREEE (reference sequence). This CDR3 has 13 residues. This CDR3 reads CASSRQGADEQYF. DNA for the CDR3: TGTGCCAGCAGCCGACAGGGTGCTGACGAGCAGTACTTC.

This clonotype showed up many times. The V call is TRBV6-5, the J call TRBJ1-6; perhaps TRBD1 as D (6 bases). CDR1 is MNHEY, CDR2 SVGAGI, per germline. This CDR3 region has 17 residues. V lost 6 bases, J lost 6 bases, and 21 bases lay in between. The CDR3 loop is CASRSTQGSNFNSPLHF. CDR3 nucleotide sequence: TGTGCCAGCAGATCGACACAGGGTTCGAATTTTAATTCACCCCTCCACTTT.